A single sample gave rise to the 27 T cell receptor beta chains below, sequenced in a study of cytomegalovirus exposure and HLA in healthy donors. This PCR relied on a set of 60 Vbeta primers and 13 Jbeta primers. The table came from immunoSEQ multiplex PCR; TCRdb's copy has only in-frame clones and leaves some out. The sample has approximately 100,000 clones, around 79% seen once. Sample: PBMCs. Every receptor here comes from a woman in her thirties or forties in good health and CMV-seronegative.

V is TRBV7-2 and J is TRBJ2-6; 7 nucleotides match TRBD1. The junction had 10 bases not matched to a gene; V was cut back by 5 bases and J by 0 bases. CDR3 size: 18 residues. Per the germline V gene, CDR1 is SGHTA and CDR2 is FQGNSA. The CDR3 spells CASSMTGTANSGANVLTF. CDR3 nucleotide sequence: TGTGCCAGCAGCATGACCGGGACAGCTAACTCTGGGGCCAACGTCCTGACTTTC. The full variable domain, completed using reference TRBV7-2 and TRBJ2-6, is GAGVSQSPSNKVTEKGKDVELRCDPISGHTALYWYRQSLGQGLEFLIYFQGNSAPDKSGLPSDRFSAERTGGSVSTLTIQRTQQEDSAVYLCASSMTGTANSGANVLTFGAGSRLTVL.

The sample holds a few counts of this clone. The chain employs TRBV19 and TRBJ2-7, with 9 bases fitting TRBD2. In germline, CDR1 is LNHDA, CDR2 SQIVND (reference sequence). This CDR3 region has 15 residues. V lost 5 bases and J lost 3; bases outside the gene matches: 8. The CDR3 here is CASSWGAGGFYEQYF. The CDR3 nucleotides are TGTGCCAGTAGTTGGGGAGCGGGGGGTTTCTACGAGCAGTACTTC.

This clone was observed a few times. This chain connects TRBV2 to TRBJ1-5; no definite D call. The ends were cut back, 6 bases at V and 0 bases at J, with 9 bases in the middle. This CDR3 contains 14 residues. From germline, CDR1 is SNHLY and CDR2 FYNNEI. DNA for the CDR3: TGTGCCAGCAGGGAGGGCTATAGCAATCAGCCCCAGCATTTT. Translation: CASREGYSNQPQHF.

The chain joins TRBV30 to TRBJ2-5; 7 bases agree with TRBD2. CDR3 length: 14 residues. After removal of 2 bases from V and 1 base from J, the junction contained 4 bases not matched to a gene. Looked up from germline, CDR1 is GTSNPN and CDR2 is SVGIG (reference sequence). The CDR3 sequence: CAWSPQRGQETQYF. DNA of the CDR3: TGTGCCTGGAGTCCCCAGCGGGGCCAAGAGACCCAGTACTTC.

This chain joins TRBV7-9 and TRBJ2-7, with D possibly matching TRBD1 (7 bases). Trimming stripped 5 bases from V and 3 bases from J, with 14 bases between. Germline V CDR1 and CDR2: SEHNR, FQNEAQ (reference sequence). The CDR3 totals 14 residues. The CDR3 here is CASSAGQPIYEQYF. CDR3 in DNA: TGTGCCAGCAGCGCGGGACAGCCCATCTACGAGCAGTACTTC.

The chain uses TRBV7-2 and TRBJ2-2; D is undetermined. Looked up from germline, CDR1 is SGHTA and CDR2 is FQGNSA. V was clipped by 1 base and J by 5 bases, with 11 bases between them. This CDR3 is built from 15 residues. The DNA for the CDR3 is TGTGCCAGCAGCTTAGTTACGGCGACTACCGGGGAGCTGTTTTTT. Protein: CASSLVTATTGELFF.

This clone was detected once. The chain uses TRBV4-1 and TRBJ2-3, with TRBD2 identical over 13 bases. Germline loops: CDR1 MGHRA, CDR2 YSYEKL. V shed 4 bases and J 1 base; nucleotides not matched to a gene: 2. The CDR3 is 16 residues long. The CDR3 DNA reads as TGCGCCAGCAGCCCCGGGACTAGCGGGGGCACAGATACGCAGTATTTT. It codes for CASSPGTSGGTDTQYF.

The chain combines TRBV29-1 with TRBJ2-7, with D perhaps matching TRBD2 (6 bases). Trimming removed 0 bases from V and 6 bases from J, with 12 bases in between. The CDR3 is made up of 13 amino acids. Per germline, CDR1 SQVTM and CDR2 ANQGSEA. The CDR3 here is CSVEDGAGGEQYF. DNA of the CDR3: TGCAGCGTTGAAGACGGGGCCGGGGGCGAGCAGTACTTC.

This chain joins TRBV13 and TRBJ1-2, with 8 bases identical to TRBD1. This CDR3 has 14 residues. CDR1 and CDR2 from the germline V gene are PRHDT and FYEKMQ (reference sequence). Germline trimming cut 5 bases from V and 2 bases from J; bases unmatched to any gene: 4. The CDR3 nucleotides are TGTGCCAGCAGCCAGGGACAGGCCAACTATGGCTACACCTTC. Its protein product is CASSQGQANYGYTF.

CDR3 protein: CASSGTQGNYGYTF. The CDR3 DNA sequence: TGTGCCAGCAGTGGAACACAGGGAAACTATGGCTACACCTTC. The chain joins TRBV6-1 to TRBJ1-2; D is perhaps TRBD1 (6 bases). The CDR3 is 14 amino acids. In germline, CDR1 is MNHNS, CDR2 SASEGT. Trimming shortened V by 4 bases and J by 2 bases, and 11 bases separated the two germline ends.

In its sample, this clone was seen once. This CDR3 is CASSSLYNSPLHF. The CDR3 DNA is TGTGCCAGCAGTTCCCTATATAATTCACCCCTCCACTTT. This chain connects TRBV6-5 to TRBJ1-6; no reliable D call. The germline V gene has CDR1 MNHEY and CDR2 SVGAGI. V was shortened by 4 bases and J by 4 bases, with 5 bases between the two germline ends. This CDR3 contains 13 residues.

The rearrangement uses TRBV2 and TRBJ2-5; possibly TRBD1 for D (5 bases). The V and J ends lost 6 bases and 0 bases respectively, with 11 bases between them. The germline gives CDR1 SNHLY, CDR2 FYNNEI. The CDR3 consists of 14 residues. The CDR3 nucleotides read TGTGCCAGCAGCCTCGACAGAGACCAAGAGACCCAGTACTTC. Translated, it gives CASSLDRDQETQYF.

This clone appeared once. The chain employs TRBV25-1 and TRBJ2-1, with D unresolved. V dropped 3 bases and J dropped 8 bases, with 17 bases sitting between them. Per germline, CDR1 MGHDK and CDR2 SYGVNS. The CDR3 covers 15 residues. CDR3 region: CASSDVRGPSDEQFF. DNA of the CDR3: TGTGCCAGCAGTGACGTACGTGGGCCGAGTGATGAGCAGTTCTTC.

The gene calls are TRBV7-3 and TRBJ2-5, with 8 bases matching TRBD2. The germline CDR1 and CDR2 sequences are SGHTA and FQGTGA. This CDR3 has 14 residues. Trimming took 6 bases from V and 5 from J; bases not matched to a gene: 8. CDR3 DNA: TGTGCCAGCAGTCGCACGGGGGGGCGCGAGACCCAGTACTTC. Amino acids: CASSRTGGRETQYF.

This rearrangement joins TRBV29-1 to TRBJ2-1; D is unresolved. The CDR3 has 15 amino acids. V was clipped by 3 bases and J by 2 bases, with 14 bases between them. Germline CDR1 and CDR2: SQVTM and ANQGSEA. The CDR3 DNA is TGCAGCGTTGATGGCCGCCTGGCGGCCTACAATGAGCAGTTCTTC. Its protein product is CSVDGRLAAYNEQFF.

This sequence joins TRBV5-1 and TRBJ1-1, with 8 bases that match TRBD1. The junction had 5 bases not matched to a gene; V was cut back by 0 bases and J by 7 bases. Germline V gene sequence: CDR1 SGHRS, CDR2 YFSETQ. The CDR3 is 14 amino acids. The CDR3 spells CASSLDGTGIEAFF. The CDR3 nucleotides read TGCGCCAGCAGCTTGGATGGGACAGGAATTGAAGCTTTCTTT.

There are a few counts of this clone. V gene TRBV6-5 combines with J gene TRBJ2-1, with 8 bases identical to TRBD2. CDR1 is MNHEY, CDR2 SVGAGI, per germline. The CDR3 length is 15 residues. The trim removed 11 bases at V and 7 bases at J, leaving 16 bases unmatched. The DNA for the CDR3 is TGTGCCTCCCAATCCCGGGGGGGTCTCCGGAATGAGCAGTTCTTC. Translation: CASQSRGGLRNEQFF.

Only a few counts were recorded for this clone. This chain uses TRBV4-1 with TRBJ1-4; TRBD1 is a possible D gene (6 bases). The V and J ends lost 1 base and 7 bases respectively, with 22 bases between them. The CDR3 is made up of 18 amino acids. CDR1 MGHRA and CDR2 YSYEKL come from the germline V gene. The CDR3 region has the DNA TGCGCCAGCAGCCAAGGTGCGACCACAGGGACGAGGAGTGAAAAACTGTTTTTT. Protein product: CASSQGATTGTRSEKLFF.

This clone has only a few counts. The chain combines TRBV27 with TRBJ1-5, with TRBD1 as a possible D gene (5 bases). V was cut by 1 base and J by 0 bases, with 16 bases left in between. Germline CDR1 reads MNHEY; CDR2 reads SMNVEV (reference sequence). The CDR3 runs to 18 residues. The CDR3 DNA follows: TGTGCCAGCAGTTTATGGGTGCCGGGGGGAGATAGCAATCAGCCCCAGCATTTT. This codes for CASSLWVPGGDSNQPQHF.

The table lists this clone with a few counts. No conserved phenylalanine or tryptophan is present at the end of the CDR3, so a read error is the likely explanation. The limits of the CDR3 on the DNA are not certain, so only TCRdb's listed CDR3 is given. The rearrangement links TRBV7-9 to TRBJ2-7; the D call TRBD1 from the table was never checked on the DNA. The CDR3 contains 9 residues when both ends are counted. Germline loops: CDR1 SEHNR, CDR2 FQNEAQ (reference sequence). The CDR3 spells CASSLVLTT.

V and J are TRBV4-2 and TRBJ1-5, with 7 bases matching TRBD1. Germline V gene lookup returns CDR1 LGHNA and CDR2 YNFKEQ. This CDR3 has 15 amino acids. The J segment lost 4 bases and the V segment lost 0 bases, leaving 3 bases of the junction unmatched. CDR3 nucleotide sequence: TGTGCCAGCAGCCAAGATCGGGACAGAAATCAGCCCCAGCATTTT. This gives the protein CASSQDRDRNQPQHF.

The gene calls are TRBV5-1 and TRBJ2-1; perhaps TRBD2 as D (6 bases). Trimming removed 6 bases from V and 8 bases from J, with 15 bases in between. The CDR3 runs 13 residues. From germline, CDR1 is SGHRS and CDR2 YFSETQ. The CDR3 nucleotides are TGCGCCAGCAACCAACTAGCTAGGGATGAGCAGTTCTTC. Translation gives CASNQLARDEQFF.

The rearrangement uses TRBV4-1 and TRBJ1-4, with TRBD1 as a possible D gene (6 bases). V was pared by 4 bases and J by 10 bases, with 19 bases between. CDR1 is MGHRA, CDR2 YSYEKL, per germline. This CDR3 region has 15 residues. CDR3 sequence reads: CASSPTQTGLVKLFF. CDR3 in DNA: TGCGCCAGCAGCCCCACGCAGACAGGACTGGTAAAACTGTTTTTT.

The chain is built from TRBV4-2 and TRBJ1-2; D gene ambiguous. The CDR3 length is 14 residues. Between the trimmed V and J ends, which lost 0 bases and 5 bases, there was a span of 10 bases. Germline loops: CDR1 LGHNA, CDR2 YNFKEQ. The CDR3 spells CASSQETRYYGYTF. CDR3 coding DNA: TGTGCCAGCAGCCAAGAAACTCGGTATTATGGCTACACCTTC.

J is TRBJ1-1 and V is TRBV7-9; tentative D call: TRBD1 (5 bases). This CDR3 contains 15 residues. The V end was cut by 5 bases, the J end by 0 bases, with 13 bases between. The V gene's germline CDR1 is SEHNR and CDR2 FQNEAQ (reference sequence). The CDR3 loop is CASSLGRDLNTEAFF. The CDR3 nucleotides are TGTGCCAGCAGCCTGGGGCGGGATCTGAACACTGAAGCTTTCTTT.

This chain uses TRBV2 with TRBJ1-1; TRBD1 matches at 8 bases. Looked up from germline, CDR1 is SNHLY and CDR2 is FYNNEI. V shed 3 bases, J shed 6 bases, and the junction held 6 bases outside the gene matches. The CDR3 length is 14 residues. CDR3 region: CASSDQDRAAEAFF. The CDR3 DNA sequence: TGTGCCAGCAGTGATCAGGACAGGGCCGCTGAAGCTTTCTTT.

This clone was recorded a few times. This sequence joins TRBV6-1 and TRBJ1-1, with TRBD1 identical over 7 bases. This CDR3 spans 16 amino acids. The junction had 8 bases not matched to a gene; V was cut back by 3 bases and J by 1 base. From germline, CDR1 is MNHNS and CDR2 SASEGT. DNA of the CDR3: TGTGCCAGCAGTGAGACCACAGGGGCCTCGAACACTGAAGCTTTCTTT. Translated: CASSETTGASNTEAFF.